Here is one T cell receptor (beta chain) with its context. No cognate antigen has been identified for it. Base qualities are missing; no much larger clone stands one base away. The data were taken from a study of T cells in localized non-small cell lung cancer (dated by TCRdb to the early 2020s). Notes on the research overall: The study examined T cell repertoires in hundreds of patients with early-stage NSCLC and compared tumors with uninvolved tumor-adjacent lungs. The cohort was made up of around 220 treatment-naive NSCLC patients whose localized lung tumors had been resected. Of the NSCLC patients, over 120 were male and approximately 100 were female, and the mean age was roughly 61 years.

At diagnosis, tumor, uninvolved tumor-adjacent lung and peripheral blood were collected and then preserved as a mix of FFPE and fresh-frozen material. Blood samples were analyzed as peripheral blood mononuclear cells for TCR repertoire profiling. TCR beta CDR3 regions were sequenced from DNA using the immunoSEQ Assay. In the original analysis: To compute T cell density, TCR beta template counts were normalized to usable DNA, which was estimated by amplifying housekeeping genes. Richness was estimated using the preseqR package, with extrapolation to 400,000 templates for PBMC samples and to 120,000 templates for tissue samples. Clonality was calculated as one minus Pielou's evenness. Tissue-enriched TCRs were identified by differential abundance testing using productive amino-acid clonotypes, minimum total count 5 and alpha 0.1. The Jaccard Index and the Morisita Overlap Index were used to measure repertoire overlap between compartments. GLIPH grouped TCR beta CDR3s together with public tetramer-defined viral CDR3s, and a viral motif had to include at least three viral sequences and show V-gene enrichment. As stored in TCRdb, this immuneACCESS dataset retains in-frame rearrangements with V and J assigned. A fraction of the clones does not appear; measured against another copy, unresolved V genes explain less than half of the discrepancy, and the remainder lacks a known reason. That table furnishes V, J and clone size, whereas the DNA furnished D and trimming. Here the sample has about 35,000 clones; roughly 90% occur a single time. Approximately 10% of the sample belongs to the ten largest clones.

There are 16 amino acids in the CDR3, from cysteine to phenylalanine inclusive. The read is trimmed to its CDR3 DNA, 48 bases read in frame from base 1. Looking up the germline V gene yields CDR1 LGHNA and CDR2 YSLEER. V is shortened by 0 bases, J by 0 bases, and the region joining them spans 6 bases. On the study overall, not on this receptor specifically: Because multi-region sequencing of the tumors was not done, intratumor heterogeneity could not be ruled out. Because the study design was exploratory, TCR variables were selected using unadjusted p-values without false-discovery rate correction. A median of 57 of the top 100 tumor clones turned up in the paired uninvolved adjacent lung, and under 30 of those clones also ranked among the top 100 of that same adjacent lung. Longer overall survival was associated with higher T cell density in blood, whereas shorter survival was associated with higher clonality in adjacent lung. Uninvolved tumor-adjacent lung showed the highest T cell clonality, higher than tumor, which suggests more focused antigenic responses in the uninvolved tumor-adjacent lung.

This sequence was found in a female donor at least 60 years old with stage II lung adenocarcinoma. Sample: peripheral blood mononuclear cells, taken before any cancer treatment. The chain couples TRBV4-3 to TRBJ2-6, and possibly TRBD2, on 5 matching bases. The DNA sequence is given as TGCGCCAGCAGCCAAGATGGGAGCTCTGGGGCCAACGTCCTGACTTTC. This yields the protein CASSQDGSSGANVLTF.